One sample yielded the 26 T cell receptor beta chains listed below, sequenced in a study of blood T cell repertoires in COVID-19. Produced via immunoSEQ multiplex PCR; TCRdb's table is partial and in-frame only. The table lists tens of thousands of clones, approximately 90% of them singletons, with 4.8% in the top ten. Sequencing was done on a sample of peripheral blood. The origin of the receptors is a human donor in a cohort sampled during active COVID-19.

The rearrangement links TRBV2 to TRBJ2-6; D gene ambiguous. CDR1 and CDR2 (germline): SNHLY, FYNNEI. The V gene lost 5 bases and the J gene lost 1 base, with 9 bases spanning the gap. The CDR3 is made up of 15 amino acids. This CDR3 reads CASSPMVSGANVLTF. CDR3 sequence (DNA): TGTGCCAGCAGTCCTATGGTGTCTGGGGCCAACGTCCTGACTTTC.

V and J are TRBV19 and TRBJ1-1, with 8 bases lining up with TRBD1. Germline CDR1 LNHDA, CDR2 SQIVND (reference sequence). The junction had 9 bases not matched to a gene; V was cut back by 5 bases and J by 4 bases. The CDR3 sequence is 15 residues long. DNA for the CDR3: TGTGCCAGTAGTCTCCAGGGGGCGGGAAGCACTGAAGCTTTCTTT. It is translated as CASSLQGAGSTEAFF. Full variable domain (outside the CDR3, taken from reference TRBV19 and TRBJ1-1): DGGITQSPKYLFRKEGQNVTLSCEQNLNHDAMYWYRQDPGQGLRLIYYSQIVNDFQKGDIAEGYSVSREKKESFPLTVTSAQKNPTAFYLCASSLQGAGSTEAFFGQGTRLTVV.

The rearrangement joins TRBV19 to TRBJ2-1; 7 bases are a match to TRBD1. V lost 10 bases, J lost 6 bases, and 15 bases stayed unmatched. The CDR3 length is 15 residues. Germline CDR1 reads LNHDA; CDR2 reads SQIVND (reference sequence). CDR3 sequence reads: CATMSVRQGSNEQFF. DNA of the CDR3: TGTGCCACCATGTCGGTCCGACAGGGCTCCAATGAGCAGTTCTTC.

The V and J genes are TRBV6-4 and TRBJ2-3, with 8 bases fitting TRBD1. CDR1 is MRHNA, CDR2 SNTAGT, per germline. CDR3 size: 13 residues. V gave up 10 bases and J gave up 2 bases; unmatched junction bases: 5. CDR3 coding DNA: TGTGCCACTTCACAGGGGGACACAGATACGCAGTATTTT. Translation: CATSQGDTDTQYF.

The J gene is TRBJ2-1, the V gene TRBV5-1, with TRBD1 identical over 7 bases. Germline values: CDR1 SGHRS, CDR2 YFSETQ. V dropped 2 bases and J dropped 4; count of bases not matched to a gene: 9. The CDR3 extends over 16 amino acids. This chain's CDR3 is CASSFSTGDGYNEQFF. The CDR3 DNA follows: TGCGCCAGCAGCTTTTCAACAGGGGATGGGTACAATGAGCAGTTCTTC.

V is TRBV9 and J is TRBJ1-6; maybe TRBD1 (6 bases). Germline V gene data show CDR1 as SGDLS and CDR2 as YYNGEE. The CDR3 runs 13 residues. V was trimmed by 3 bases and J by 8 bases, leaving 9 bases between them. CDR3 nucleotide sequence: TGTGCCAGCAGCGGTTACAGGGATTCACCCCTCCACTTT. Translation gives CASSGYRDSPLHF.

The chain carries TRBV28 and TRBJ1-4, with 7 bases lining up with TRBD1. V lost 6 bases and J lost 3; bases outside the gene matches: 4. The CDR3 runs 14 residues. Germline V lookup: CDR1 MDHEN, CDR2 SYDVKM. The CDR3, as DNA: TGTGCCAGCAGGCGGGACAGCCCTAATGAAAAACTGTTTTTT. It codes for CASRRDSPNEKLFF.

V gene TRBV28 combines with J gene TRBJ1-1; 8 bases fit TRBD1. Germline V CDR1 and CDR2: MDHEN, SYDVKM. The CDR3 totals 15 residues. Trimming at V came to 6 bases and at J to 2 bases, leaving 8 bases not matched to a gene. The CDR3 here is CASRMQGALNTEAFF. In DNA form, the CDR3 reads TGTGCCAGCAGGATGCAGGGGGCGCTCAACACTGAAGCTTTCTTT.

The gene calls are TRBV11-2 and TRBJ2-3; TRBD1 is a possible D gene (5 bases). V was shortened by 5 bases and J by 5 bases, with 11 bases between the two germline ends. From germline, CDR1 is SGHAT and CDR2 FQNNGV. The CDR3 spans 13 residues. CDR3 in DNA: TGTGCCAGCAGCCATGGCAGGGAAGATACGCAGTATTTT. This sequence encodes CASSHGREDTQYF.

Only one count was recorded for this clone. The V call is TRBV13, the J call TRBJ1-1, with 9 bases aligning to TRBD1. The CDR3 is 15 residues long. V was pared by 5 bases and J by 3 bases, with 7 bases of the junction left unmatched. Looked up from germline, CDR1 is PRHDT and CDR2 is FYEKMQ (reference sequence). The CDR3 sequence is CASSRGTGSHTEAFF. Written as DNA, the CDR3 is TGTGCCAGCAGCCGAGGGACAGGGTCGCACACTGAAGCTTTCTTT.

The gene calls are TRBV11-2 and TRBJ2-7, with D perhaps TRBD1 (6 bases). The CDR3 sequence is 13 residues long. With 6 bases removed from V and 5 bases from J, the gap between germline ends came to 14 bases. Germline CDR1 reads SGHAT; CDR2 reads FQNNGV. For the CDR3, the DNA is TGTGCCAGCAGTCCAGGTGACAGGCACGAGCAGTACTTC. Translating gives CASSPGDRHEQYF.

The chain links TRBV19 to TRBJ1-2; 10 nucleotides line up with TRBD1. CDR3 length: 13 amino acids. Germline CDR1 and CDR2: LNHDA and SQIVND (reference sequence). Losses at the gene ends were 6 bases for V and 6 bases for J; bases not matched to a gene: 4. The CDR3 nucleotides are TGTGCCAGTAGGGCGACAGGGGGCCATGGCTACACCTTC. Amino acids: CASRATGGHGYTF.

This CDR3 reads CASSGVGQGAPHGYTF. The CDR3 nucleotides read TGTGCCAGCAGTGGGGTTGGACAGGGGGCGCCGCATGGCTACACCTTC. The chain employs TRBV6-1 and TRBJ1-2, with TRBD1 matching 11 bases. The CDR3 contains 16 residues. The trim removed 4 bases at V and 6 bases at J, leaving 10 bases unmatched. Per germline, CDR1 MNHNS and CDR2 SASEGT.

The genes are TRBV4-2 and TRBJ2-5; 12 bases align to TRBD1. Germline trimming cut 1 base from V and 3 bases from J; bases unmatched to any gene: 3. CDR1 and CDR2 (germline): LGHNA, YNFKEQ. The CDR3 has 16 residues. For the CDR3, the DNA is TGTGCCAGCAGCCAAGGGGACAGGGGGCGCGAAGAGACCCAGTACTTC. Translated, it gives CASSQGDRGREETQYF.

J is TRBJ2-3 and V is TRBV5-1; 7 positions match TRBD2. This CDR3 is 18 amino acids long. Germline loops: CDR1 SGHRS, CDR2 YFSETQ. Losses at the gene ends were 5 bases for V and 7 bases for J; bases not matched to a gene: 22. The CDR3 region has the DNA TGCGCCAGCAGGTTCTCCCCGCGTTTGTCCGCGAGCGGGAATACGCAGTATTTT. It yields the protein CASRFSPRLSASGNTQYF. The full variable domain, completed using reference TRBV5-1 and TRBJ2-3, is KAGVTQTPRYLIKTRGQQVTLSCSPISGHRSVSWYQQTPGQGLQFLFEYFSETQRNKGNFPGRFSGRQFSNSRSEMNVSTLELGDSALYLCASRFSPRLSASGNTQYFGPGTRLTVL.

V gene TRBV2 combines with J gene TRBJ2-7; 8 bases are a match to TRBD2. Germline values: CDR1 SNHLY, CDR2 FYNNEI. The CDR3 has 13 amino acids. Trimming cost V 7 bases and J 2 bases; bases outside gene matches: 4. CDR3 sequence: CASTTGLAYEQYF. The CDR3 bases are TGTGCCAGCACTACGGGACTAGCCTACGAGCAGTACTTC. The entire variable domain, with the rest obtained from reference TRBV2 and TRBJ2-7, is as follows: EPEVTQTPSHQVTQMGQEVILRCVPISNHLYFYWYRQILGQKVEFLVSFYNNEISEKSEIFDDQFSVERPDGSNFTLKIRSTKLEDSAMYFCASTTGLAYEQYFGPGTRLTVT.

The chain has TRBV3-1 (or the pseudogene TRBV3-2) and TRBJ2-3, with D uncertain. The CDR3 totals 15 residues. V lost 0 bases and J 2 bases, leaving 9 bases between the germline ends. Germline V gives CDR1 LGHDT, CDR2 YNNKEL (reference sequence). The CDR3 region is CASSQDPRYTDTQYF. The CDR3 DNA is TGTGCCAGCAGCCAAGACCCCAGATACACAGATACGCAGTATTTT.

The V gene is TRBV28, the J gene TRBJ1-1, with a possible D match to TRBD1 (6 bases). Between the trimmed V and J ends, which lost 3 bases and 5 bases, there was a span of 16 bases. The germline V gene encodes CDR1 MDHEN and CDR2 SYDVKM. This CDR3 is built from 15 residues. The CDR3 is CASSFSLGAVTEAFF. The CDR3 nucleotides are TGTGCCAGCAGTTTTTCGTTGGGGGCCGTGACTGAAGCTTTCTTT.

The V and J genes are TRBV28 and TRBJ2-7, with 8 bases lining up with TRBD1. J gave up 4 bases and V 6 bases, and 11 bases lay outside the gene matches. Germline V lookup: CDR1 MDHEN, CDR2 SYDVKM. The CDR3 totals 15 residues. CDR3 sequence: CASRTKDRVGYEQYF. The CDR3 DNA reads TGTGCCAGCAGAACGAAGGACAGGGTAGGATACGAGCAGTACTTC.

The genes are TRBV4-1 and TRBJ1-3; D might be TRBD1 (6 bases). Trimming left V 1 base short and J 3 bases short, with 10 bases between. The CDR3 contains 15 residues. Germline V gene data show CDR1 as MGHRA and CDR2 as YSYEKL. CDR3 DNA: TGCGCCAGCAGCCAAGGGGCAGGGGATGGAAACACCATATATTTT. It codes for CASSQGAGDGNTIYF.

The rearrangement joins TRBV5-1 to TRBJ2-2; perhaps TRBD1 as D (6 bases). Looked up from germline, CDR1 is SGHRS and CDR2 is YFSETQ. The V end was cut by 7 bases, the J end by 1 base, with 14 bases between. The length of the CDR3 is 15 residues. The CDR3 spells CASAQGHLNTGELFF. The CDR3 DNA sequence: TGCGCCAGCGCCCAGGGACACCTGAACACCGGGGAGCTGTTTTTT.

This clone has just one count. This chain joins TRBV18 and TRBJ1-1; perhaps TRBD1 as D (6 bases). Germline V lookup: CDR1 KGHSH, CDR2 LQKENI. V was pared by 5 bases and J by 5 bases, with 21 bases between. The CDR3 has 16 residues. Written as DNA, the CDR3 is TGTGCCAGCTCAGCGTCGGACAGCCCAATTGGGACTGAAGCTTTCTTT. Encoded protein: CASSASDSPIGTEAFF.

This clone was seen a handful of times. V and J are TRBV9 and TRBJ2-1; 12 bases agree with TRBD2. In germline, CDR1 is SGDLS, CDR2 YYNGEE. V lost 0 bases to trimming and J lost 5 bases; unmatched junction nucleotides: 9. The CDR3 is made up of 18 amino acids. CDR3 sequence reads: CASSVAVLAGGPDNEQFF. The CDR3 DNA is TGTGCCAGCAGCGTAGCTGTCCTAGCGGGAGGGCCGGACAATGAGCAGTTCTTC. Full variable domain (rest looked up from reference TRBV9 and TRBJ2-1): DSGVTQTPKHLITATGQRVTLRCSPRSGDLSVYWYQQSLDQGLQFLIQYYNGEERAKGNILERFSAQQFPDLHSELNLSSLELGDSALYFCASSVAVLAGGPDNEQFFGPGTRLTVL.

This clone was seen a few times. V and J are TRBV9 and TRBJ2-2, with D perhaps matching TRBD1 (6 bases). CDR3 length: 15 residues. V lost 4 bases, J lost 0 bases, and 10 bases lay in between. Germline loops: CDR1 SGDLS, CDR2 YYNGEE. DNA of the CDR3: TGTGCCAGCAGCCTGGACAGAGCGAACACCGGGGAGCTGTTTTTT. Translating it yields CASSLDRANTGELFF.

This clone was observed a handful of times. This rearrangement joins TRBV5-1 to TRBJ2-7; 11 bases fit TRBD2. Trimming cost V 3 bases and J 2 bases; bases outside gene matches: 10. The CDR3 has 17 amino acids. Germline V gene lookup returns CDR1 SGHRS and CDR2 YFSETQ. The CDR3 loop reads CASSSGTSGLFTYEQYF. In DNA form, the CDR3 reads TGCGCCAGCAGCTCCGGGACTAGCGGTCTATTCACCTACGAGCAGTACTTC.

The chain employs TRBV27 and TRBJ2-1, with 7 bases aligning to TRBD1. Trimming at V came to 2 bases and at J to 4 bases, leaving 5 bases not matched to a gene. The CDR3 consists of 15 residues. Germline V CDR1 and CDR2: MNHEY, SMNVEV (reference sequence). The CDR3 DNA is TGTGCCAGCAGTTTAGTGACAGGGCCTTACAATGAGCAGTTCTTC. This sequence encodes CASSLVTGPYNEQFF.